This T cell receptor (beta chain) appears in the sequencing data of a study of shared clonotypes between healthy human individuals. In the original workflow: ImmunoSEQ yielded junction-only sequences lacking quality scores, so filtering differed. Assay: immunoSEQ multiplex PCR; the TCRdb copy retains only in-frame clones and omits some. The V and J calls and the clone size are those of that table, but D and trimming were determined from the DNA. The sample holds some 360,000 clones, about 70% seen once. Those who donated were healthy HIV-negative adults, with no recent acute infections or vaccinations reported. CDR1 and CDR2 (germline): GTSNPN, SVGIG (reference sequence). This CDR3 is built from 15 residues. V was shortened by 0 bases and J by 10 bases, with 16 bases between the two germline ends.

This sequence originates from a man aged 30-40 years in good health. The V gene is TRBV30, the J gene TRBJ1-6; D possibly corresponds to TRBD1 (6 bases). The sample was memory CD4+ T cells sorted from blood. Subset noted: CD45RA-negative fraction. The chain's CDR3 is CAWSVSWQGSSPLHF. The CDR3 DNA reads TGTGCCTGGAGTGTATCGTGGCAGGGGTCATCACCCCTCCACTTT.